These T cell receptor beta chains were read from a single sample in a study of T-cell reconstitution after alpha-beta-depleted transplantation in children. TCRdb re-called the PCR reads through MiXCR, storing one row per CDR3 protein. The sample contains 750,000 to 950,000 distinct CDR3 sequences, around 17% of which appear only once. This specimen was PBMCs, mostly from graft donor cells, taken 360 days after TCRalphabeta/CD19-depleted stem cell transplant. Every receptor here comes from a male patient aged 10 to 17 who had a stem cell transplant for acute lymphoblastic leukemia, so the T cells may come from the graft donor. Both conserved end residues are part of each CDR3. The D gene is left open where the match is weak. Some rows mark clone size as missing; the rest say once, few, many or name a class of expanded clone.

D	V	J	size	DNA	CDR3
-	TRBV9	TRBJ2-7	-	TGTGCCAGCAGCGAAGGAGGTGGGGGAGCCTACGAGCAGTACTTC	CASSEGGGGAYEQYF
-	TRBV5-5	TRBJ1-5	-	TGTGCCAGCAGCCCAAACTGGTCGGAGTCACAGCCCCAGCATTTT	CASSPNWSESQPQHF
-	TRBV20-1	TRBJ1-4	few	TGCAGTGCTCCACAGTTTGCAACTAATGAAAAACTGTTTTTT	CSAPQFATNEKLFF
-	TRBV19	TRBJ1-1	-	TGTGCCAGTAGTATAGATCTAAGTGGCACGAACACTGAAGCTTTCTTT	CASSIDLSGTNTEAFF
-	TRBV5-1	TRBJ2-3	few	TGCGCCAGCAGCTCAAATCCATCATACGATACGCAGTATTTT	CASSSNPSYDTQYF
-	TRBV18	TRBJ2-3	many	TGTGCCAGCTCACCACCGGGGGTGGCAGATACGCAGTATTTT	CASSPPGVADTQYF
TRBD1	TRBV4-1	TRBJ2-7	few	TGCGCCAGCAGCGCGACAGGGTCGGGAAGCTACGAGCAGTACTTC	CASSATGSGSYEQYF
-	TRBV5-1	TRBJ2-2	-	TGCGCCAGCAGCTTAACCCTAGGCCAGAGGACCGGGGAGCTGTTTTTT	CASSLTLGQRTGELFF
-	TRBV5-1	TRBJ1-2	many	TGCGCCAGCAGCTTGTCGACCTATGGCTACACCTTC	CASSLSTYGYTF
-	TRBV19	TRBJ2-7	-	TGTGCCAGTAGTATCGTAGATACCAACGAGCAGTACTTC	CASSIVDTNEQYF
TRBD2	TRBV4-1	TRBJ2-1	few	TGCGCCAGCAGCCAAGCATCGGGCGGGAGGTACAATGAGCAGTTCTTC	CASSQASGGRYNEQFF
-	TRBV15	TRBJ2-1	-	TGTGCCACCAGCAGAGGTTACCGGGCCCTTATCTCCAATGAGCAGTTCTTC	CATSRGYRALISNEQFF